The 17 T cell receptor beta chains given below trace back to one sample, sequenced in a study of regulatory T cells in long-lasting Graves disease. Time point noted: newly diagnosed GD, antithyroid drugs for less than 3 months. Preparation of the TCR library used RNA extracted from PBMCs. To make TCR beta libraries, researchers used iRepertoire HTBI primers and Arm-PCR of CDR3 regions. TCRdb reprocessed the multiplex PCR reads via MiXCR and lists one record per CDR3 protein. The sample consists of about 620,000 distinct CDR3 sequences, approximately 15% of them appearing once. This sample also appeared in a second study, on T cells in Graves' hyperthyroidism and ophthalmopathy.

Here the sequenced sample was peripheral blood mononuclear cells (PBMCs), taken at new diagnosis, from a patient treated with antithyroid drugs. All receptors come from a woman aged 25-40 years with Graves disease.

In the case of this clonotype: The final CDR3 position lacks the conserved phenylalanine or tryptophan, pointing to a likely read error. The rearrangement uses TRBV7-9 and TRBJ1-1; D unclear. This CDR3 spans 13 amino acids. Per the germline V gene, CDR1 is SEHNR and CDR2 is FQNEAQ (reference sequence). Trimming cost V 5 bases and J 0 bases, with 7 bases left between them. The CDR3 sequence is CASSVSVNTEAFS. In DNA, the CDR3 is TGTGCCAGCAGCGTGTCAGTGAACACTGAAGCTTTCTCT.

This chain connects TRBV6-2 or TRBV6-3 to TRBJ1-3; 7 bases fit TRBD1. The CDR3 is 17 residues long. Losses at the gene ends were 4 bases for V and 0 bases for J; bases not matched to a gene: 9. Germline CDR1 MNHEY, CDR2 SVGEGT. The CDR3 DNA sequence: TGTGCCAGCAGTTTCCAGATGACAGGGACCTCTGGAAACACCATATATTTT. Protein sequence: CASSFQMTGTSGNTIYF.

This chain links TRBV28 with TRBJ1-4; TRBD1 might be the D (5 bases). The CDR3 spans 15 residues. V was trimmed by 6 bases and J by 0 bases, leaving 11 bases between them. Germline CDR1 is MDHEN and CDR2 is SYDVKM. The CDR3 spells CASRPMGATNEKLFF. The CDR3 DNA is TGTGCCAGCAGGCCTATGGGGGCAACTAATGAAAAACTGTTTTTT.

There are many counts of this clonotype. V and J are TRBV7-2 and TRBJ2-1, with 13 positions matching TRBD2. The germline V gene has CDR1 SGHTA and CDR2 FQGNSA. The CDR3 has 15 amino acids. The ends lost 7 bases at V and 8 bases at J; junction bases unmatched: 8. CDR3 protein: CASTRGLAGDHEQFF. Here the CDR3 DNA reads TGTGCCAGCACCCGTGGACTAGCGGGAGACCATGAGCAGTTCTTC.

This clonotype was detected ten times or more. The chain joins TRBV12-3 or TRBV12-4 to TRBJ2-7; TRBD1 matches at 9 bases. Trimming took 8 bases from V and 4 from J; bases not matched to a gene: 15. CDR3 length: 16 amino acids. The CDR3 region is CASGDKSPDRGYEQYF. CDR3 in DNA: TGTGCCAGCGGAGACAAATCCCCGGACAGGGGATACGAGCAGTACTTC.

This chain joins TRBV5-4 and TRBJ1-5, with D hard to call. Germline CDR1 reads SGHNT; CDR2 reads YYREEE (reference sequence). Deletions cut 0 bases from V and 0 bases from J, with 22 bases between. This CDR3 is 20 amino acids long. The CDR3 nucleotides are TGTGCCAGCAGCTTGGGCCCGCCGCTAGGGAGGGAGTATAGCAATCAGCCCCAGCATTTT. This codes for CASSLGPPLGREYSNQPQHF.

This clonotype was observed a handful of times. The chain links TRBV7-9 to TRBJ1-1; tentative D call: TRBD1 (6 bases). V lost 4 bases and J lost 5, with 14 bases in between. Germline CDR1 reads SEHNR; CDR2 reads FQNEAQ (reference sequence). The CDR3 contains 14 residues. The CDR3 bases are TGTGCCAGCAGCTCGGTGAGGACAGTGACTGAAGCTTTCTTT. It encodes CASSSVRTVTEAFF. Full variable domain (outside the CDR3, taken from reference TRBV7-9 and TRBJ1-1): DTGVSQNPRHKITKRGQNVTFRCDPISEHNRLYWYRQTLGQGPEFLTYFQNEAQLEKSRLLSDRFSAERPKGSFSTLEIQRTEQGDSAMYLCASSSVRTVTEAFFGQGTRLTVV.

The chain joins TRBV19 to TRBJ1-2, with D unclear. The germline gives CDR1 LNHDA, CDR2 SQIVND (reference sequence). This CDR3 region has 14 residues. V gave up 5 bases and J gave up 6 bases, with 16 bases separating them. The DNA for the CDR3 is TGTGCCAGTAGTTTGACTCCGGCCGCAGATGGCTACACCTTC. It is translated as CASSLTPAADGYTF. Supplemented by reference TRBV19 and TRBJ1-2, the full variable domain reads DGGITQSPKYLFRKEGQNVTLSCEQNLNHDAMYWYRQDPGQGLRLIYYSQIVNDFQKGDIAEGYSVSREKKESFPLTVTSAQKNPTAFYLCASSLTPAADGYTFGSGTRLTVV.

This clonotype appeared many times. The V gene is TRBV11-2, the J gene TRBJ1-1, with a tentative D call TRBD1 (5 bases). The length of the CDR3 is 14 residues. The germline gives CDR1 SGHAT, CDR2 FQNNGV. The V and J ends lost 6 bases and 1 base respectively, with 12 bases between them. The CDR3: CASRSRGQNTEAFF. CDR3 bases: TGTGCCAGCAGATCTAGAGGACAGAACACTGAAGCTTTCTTT.

CDR3 DNA sequence: TGTGCCAGCACCGACAGGGGAGGGGATGGCTACACCTTC. Translated: CASTDRGGDGYTF. V gene TRBV6-1 combines with J gene TRBJ1-2, with TRBD1 matching 8 bases. This CDR3 region has 13 residues. Looked up from germline, CDR1 is MNHNS and CDR2 is SASEGT. Trimming at V came to 7 bases and at J to 6 bases, leaving 7 bases not matched to a gene.

The chain links TRBV6-1 to TRBJ2-3; 8 positions agree with TRBD2. CDR1 and CDR2 (germline): MNHNS, SASEGT. V trimming: 6 bases; J trimming: 7 bases; junction bases outside the gene matches: 9. The CDR3 length is 14 residues. This CDR3 reads CASRSGGTFNTQYF. The CDR3 DNA reads as TGTGCCAGCAGGTCGGGAGGGACCTTTAATACGCAGTATTTT.

The chain links TRBV2 to TRBJ2-7; 8 nucleotides align to TRBD2. The CDR3 has 14 residues. The junction had 10 bases not matched to a gene; V was cut back by 7 bases and J by 5 bases. Germline loops: CDR1 SNHLY, CDR2 FYNNEI. The CDR3 DNA reads TGTGCCAGCAATACGGGAGGGCCAGGGAACGAGCAGTACTTC. It yields the protein CASNTGGPGNEQYF.

A note on this clonotype: A much larger clone lies a single base off, so this may be a read error. CDR3 amino acids: CATTPGGVHFQPQHF. CDR3 coding DNA: TGTGCCACCACGCCGGGGGGGGTCCATTTTCAGCCCCAGCATTTT. The chain has TRBV6-1 and TRBJ1-5, with D tentatively TRBD1 (5 bases). Trimming took off 10 bases at V and 6 bases at J, with 22 bases between the two ends. The length of the CDR3 is 15 residues. Per the germline V gene, CDR1 is MNHNS and CDR2 is SASEGT.

This chain uses TRBV29-1 with TRBJ1-2, with 7 nucleotides matching TRBD1. V lost 6 bases, J lost 8 bases, and 6 bases stayed unmatched. Germline V CDR1 and CDR2: SQVTM, ANQGSEA. This CDR3 region has 11 residues. In DNA form, the CDR3 reads TGCAGCGTCGGGACAGCTCGGGGCTACACCTTC. This encodes CSVGTARGYTF.

V and J are TRBV27 and TRBJ2-2; possibly TRBD1 for D (6 bases). Trimming left V 6 bases short and J 3 bases short, with 14 bases between. Germline V gives CDR1 MNHEY, CDR2 SMNVEV (reference sequence). The CDR3 totals 15 residues. The CDR3: CASRPTTGYTGELFF. The CDR3 DNA is TGTGCCAGCAGACCAACGACAGGATACACCGGGGAGCTGTTTTTT.

The V gene is TRBV18, the J gene TRBJ1-5; D uncertain. V shed 2 bases and J shed 7 bases, with 15 bases lying between them. CDR1 is KGHSH and CDR2 is LQKENI in the germline V gene. CDR3 size: 15 residues. CDR3 DNA: TGTGCCAGCTCACCAGAATCGGGAATTGGACAGCCCCAGCATTTT. Protein: CASSPESGIGQPQHF.

The chain is built from TRBV29-1 and TRBJ2-1; no clear D gene. Trimming removed 5 bases at V and 0 bases at J, with 5 bases between. Per the germline V gene, CDR1 is SQVTM and CDR2 is ANQGSEA. The CDR3 totals 12 residues. DNA for the CDR3: TGCAGCGTTCAGGCCTCCTACAATGAGCAGTTCTTC. Translation gives CSVQASYNEQFF.